The T cell receptor (beta chain) described here comes from a study of blood T cell repertoires in COVID-19. The protocol was immunoSEQ multiplex PCR, while the TCRdb copy is restricted to in-frame clones and leaves out a portion. The sample lists about 66,000 clones; around 92% were seen once. This clone has a handful of counts. Per the germline V gene, CDR1 is SGHDN and CDR2 is FVKESK. This CDR3 contains 15 residues. V gave up 2 bases and J gave up 5 bases, with 15 bases separating them. The chain uses TRBV14 and TRBJ1-1, with D possibly being TRBD1 (5 bases). This clonotype was sampled from a man between 60 and 75 years old with acute or convalescent COVID-19. The sample comprised peripheral blood. CDR3 DNA: TGTGCCAGCAGCCAACGAACAGGCTTGGGAACTGAAGCTTTCTTT. Translation gives CASSQRTGLGTEAFF.